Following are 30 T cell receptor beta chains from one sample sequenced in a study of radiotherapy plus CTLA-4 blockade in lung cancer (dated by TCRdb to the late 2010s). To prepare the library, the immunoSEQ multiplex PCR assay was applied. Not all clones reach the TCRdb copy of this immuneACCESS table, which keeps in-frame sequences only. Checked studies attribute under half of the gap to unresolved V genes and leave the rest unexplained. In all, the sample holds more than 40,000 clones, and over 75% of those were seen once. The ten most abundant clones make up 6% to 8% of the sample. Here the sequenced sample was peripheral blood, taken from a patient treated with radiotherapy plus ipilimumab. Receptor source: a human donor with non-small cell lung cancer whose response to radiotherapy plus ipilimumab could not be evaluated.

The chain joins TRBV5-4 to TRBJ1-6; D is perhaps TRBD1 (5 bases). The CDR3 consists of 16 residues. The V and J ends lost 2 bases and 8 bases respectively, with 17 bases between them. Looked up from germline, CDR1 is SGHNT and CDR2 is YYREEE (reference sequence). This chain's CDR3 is CASSFAGGTWDSPLHF. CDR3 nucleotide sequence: TGTGCCAGCAGCTTTGCGGGGGGTACTTGGGATTCACCCCTCCACTTT.

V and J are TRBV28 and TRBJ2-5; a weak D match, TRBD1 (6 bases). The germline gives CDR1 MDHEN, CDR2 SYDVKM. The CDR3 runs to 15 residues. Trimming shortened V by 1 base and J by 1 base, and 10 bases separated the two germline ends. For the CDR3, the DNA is TGTGCCAGCAGTTTATCAGGGGTGAGCCAAGAGACCCAGTACTTC. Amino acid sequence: CASSLSGVSQETQYF.

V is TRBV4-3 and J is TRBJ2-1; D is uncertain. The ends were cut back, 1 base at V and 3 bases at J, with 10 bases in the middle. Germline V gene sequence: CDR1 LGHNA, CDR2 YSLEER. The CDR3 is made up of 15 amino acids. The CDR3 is CASSQVDSIYNEQFF. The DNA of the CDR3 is TGCGCCAGCAGCCAAGTAGACTCGATCTACAATGAGCAGTTCTTC.

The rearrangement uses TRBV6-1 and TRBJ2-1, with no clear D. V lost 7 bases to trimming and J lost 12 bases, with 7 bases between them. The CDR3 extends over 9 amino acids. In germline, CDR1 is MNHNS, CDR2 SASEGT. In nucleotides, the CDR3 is TGTGCCAGCACTCCCGGGCAGTTCTTC. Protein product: CASTPGQFF.

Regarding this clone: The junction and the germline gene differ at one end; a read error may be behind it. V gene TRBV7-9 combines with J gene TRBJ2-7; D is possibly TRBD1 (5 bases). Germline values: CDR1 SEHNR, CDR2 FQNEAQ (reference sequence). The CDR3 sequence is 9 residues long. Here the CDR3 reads CASSLFRDF. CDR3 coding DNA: TGTGCCAGCAGCTTGTTCAGGGACTTC.

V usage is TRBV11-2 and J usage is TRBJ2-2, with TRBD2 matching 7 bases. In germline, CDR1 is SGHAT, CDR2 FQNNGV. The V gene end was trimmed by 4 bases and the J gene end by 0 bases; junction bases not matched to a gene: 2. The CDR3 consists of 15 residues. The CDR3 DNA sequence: TGTGCCAGCAGCTGGGGGGGTACGAACACCGGGGAGCTGTTTTTT. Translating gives CASSWGGTNTGELFF.

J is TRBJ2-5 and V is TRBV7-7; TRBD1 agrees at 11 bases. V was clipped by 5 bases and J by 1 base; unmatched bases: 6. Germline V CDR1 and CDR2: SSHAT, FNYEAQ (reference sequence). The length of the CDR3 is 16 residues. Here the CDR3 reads CASSLGGQGGQETQYF. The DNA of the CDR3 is TGTGCCAGCAGCCTGGGGGGACAGGGGGGCCAAGAGACCCAGTACTTC.

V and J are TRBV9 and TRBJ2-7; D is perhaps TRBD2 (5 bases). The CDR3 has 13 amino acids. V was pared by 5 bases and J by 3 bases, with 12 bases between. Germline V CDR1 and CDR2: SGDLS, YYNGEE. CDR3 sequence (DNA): TGTGCCAGCAGTCCGGGGAGCGGCTACGAGCAGTACTTC. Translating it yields CASSPGSGYEQYF.

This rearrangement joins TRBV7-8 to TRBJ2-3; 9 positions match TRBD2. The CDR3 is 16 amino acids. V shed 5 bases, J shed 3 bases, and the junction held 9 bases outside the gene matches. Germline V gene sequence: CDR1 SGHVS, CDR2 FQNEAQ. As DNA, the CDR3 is TGTGCCAGCAGCCCAATGGAGCTAGCGGGGACAGATACGCAGTATTTT. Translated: CASSPMELAGTDTQYF.

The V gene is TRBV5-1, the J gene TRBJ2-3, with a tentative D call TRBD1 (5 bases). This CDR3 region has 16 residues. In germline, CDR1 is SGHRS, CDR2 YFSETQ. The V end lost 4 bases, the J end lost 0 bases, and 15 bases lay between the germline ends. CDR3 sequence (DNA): TGCGCCAGCAGCCTGCGGACACCTACTAGCACAGATACGCAGTATTTT. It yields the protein CASSLRTPTSTDTQYF.

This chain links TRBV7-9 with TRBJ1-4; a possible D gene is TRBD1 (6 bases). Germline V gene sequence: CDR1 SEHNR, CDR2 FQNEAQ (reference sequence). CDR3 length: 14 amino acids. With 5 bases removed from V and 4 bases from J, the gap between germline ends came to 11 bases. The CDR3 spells CASSPWTDNEKLFF. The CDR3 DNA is TGTGCCAGCAGCCCTTGGACAGATAATGAAAAACTGTTTTTT.

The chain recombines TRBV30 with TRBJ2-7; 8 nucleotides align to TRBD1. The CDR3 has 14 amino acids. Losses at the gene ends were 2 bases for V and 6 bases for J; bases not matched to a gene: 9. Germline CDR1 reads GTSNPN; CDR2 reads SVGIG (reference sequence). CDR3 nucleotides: TGTGCCTGGAGTCGACTCAGGGGGCCGGCCGAGCAGTACTTC. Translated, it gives CAWSRLRGPAEQYF.

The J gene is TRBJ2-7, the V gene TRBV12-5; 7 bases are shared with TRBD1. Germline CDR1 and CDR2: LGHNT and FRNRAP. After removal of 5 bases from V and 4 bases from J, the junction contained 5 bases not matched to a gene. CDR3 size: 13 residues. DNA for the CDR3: TGTGCTAGTGGTGCAGGGGGTAGGTACGAGCAGTACTTC. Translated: CASGAGGRYEQYF.

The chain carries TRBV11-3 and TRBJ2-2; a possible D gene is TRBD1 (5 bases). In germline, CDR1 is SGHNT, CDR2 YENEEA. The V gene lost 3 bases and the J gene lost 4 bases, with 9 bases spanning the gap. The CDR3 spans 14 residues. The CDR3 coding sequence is TGTGCCAGCAGCTTTCAGGGCCTCACCGGGGAGCTGTTTTTT. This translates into CASSFQGLTGELFF. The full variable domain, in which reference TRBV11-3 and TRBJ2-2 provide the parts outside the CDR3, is EAGVVQSPRYKIIEKKQPVAFWCNPISGHNTLYWYLQNLGQGPELLIRYENEEAVDDSQLPKDRFSAERLKGVDSTLKIQPAELGDSAVYLCASSFQGLTGELFFGEGSRLTVL.

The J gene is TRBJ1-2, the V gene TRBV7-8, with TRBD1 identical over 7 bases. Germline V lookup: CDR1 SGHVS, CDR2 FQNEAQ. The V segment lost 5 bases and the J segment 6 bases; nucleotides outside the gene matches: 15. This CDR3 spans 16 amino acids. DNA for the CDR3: TGTGCCAGCAGCCTCAACCTTGCCGACAGGGCGGATGGCTACACCTTC. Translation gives CASSLNLADRADGYTF.

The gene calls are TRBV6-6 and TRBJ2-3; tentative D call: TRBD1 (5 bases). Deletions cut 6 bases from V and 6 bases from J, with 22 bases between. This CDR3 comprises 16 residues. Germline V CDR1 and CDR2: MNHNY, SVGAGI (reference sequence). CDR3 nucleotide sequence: TGTGCCAGCAGCCTAACACATAACCAGGGAAGTGATACGCAGTATTTT. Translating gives CASSLTHNQGSDTQYF.

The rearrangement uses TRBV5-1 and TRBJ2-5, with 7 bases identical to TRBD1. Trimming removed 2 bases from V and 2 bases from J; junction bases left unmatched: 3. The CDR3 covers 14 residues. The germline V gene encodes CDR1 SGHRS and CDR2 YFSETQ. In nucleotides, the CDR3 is TGCGCCAGCAGCTTTAAGGGACAGCAAGAGACCCAGTACTTC. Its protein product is CASSFKGQQETQYF. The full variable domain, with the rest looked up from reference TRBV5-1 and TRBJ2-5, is KAGVTQTPRYLIKTRGQQVTLSCSPISGHRSVSWYQQTPGQGLQFLFEYFSETQRNKGNFPGRFSGRQFSNSRSEMNVSTLELGDSALYLCASSFKGQQETQYFGPGTRLLVL.

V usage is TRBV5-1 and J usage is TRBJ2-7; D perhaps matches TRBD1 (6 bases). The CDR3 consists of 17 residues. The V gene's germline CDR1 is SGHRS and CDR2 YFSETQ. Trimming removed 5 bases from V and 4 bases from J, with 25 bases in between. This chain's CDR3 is CASSSSPPGAGVYEQYF. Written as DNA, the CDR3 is TGCGCCAGCAGTTCAAGCCCCCCTGGGGCAGGGGTATACGAGCAGTACTTC.

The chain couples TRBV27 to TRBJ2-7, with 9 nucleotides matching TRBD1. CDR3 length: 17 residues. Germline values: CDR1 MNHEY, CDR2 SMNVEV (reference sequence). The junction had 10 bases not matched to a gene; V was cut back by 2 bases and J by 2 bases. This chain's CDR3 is CASSLRVRRQGAYEQYF. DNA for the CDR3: TGTGCCAGCAGTTTAAGGGTACGGAGACAGGGGGCCTACGAGCAGTACTTC.

DNA of the CDR3: TGCGCCAGCAGCTTGGTCGGAGTCTCTGGAAACACCATATATTTT. Protein product: CASSLVGVSGNTIYF. The rearrangement joins TRBV5-1 to TRBJ1-3; no clear D gene. CDR1 is SGHRS, CDR2 YFSETQ, per germline. The CDR3 is 15 residues long. V was shortened by 0 bases and J by 0 bases, with 7 bases between the two germline ends.

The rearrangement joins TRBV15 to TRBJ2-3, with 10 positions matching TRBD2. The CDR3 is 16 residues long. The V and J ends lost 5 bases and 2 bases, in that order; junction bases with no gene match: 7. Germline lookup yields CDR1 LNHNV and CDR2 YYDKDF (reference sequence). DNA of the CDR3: TGTGCCACCAGCGGAGTGACTAGCGGGTTCACAGATACGCAGTATTTT. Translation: CATSGVTSGFTDTQYF.

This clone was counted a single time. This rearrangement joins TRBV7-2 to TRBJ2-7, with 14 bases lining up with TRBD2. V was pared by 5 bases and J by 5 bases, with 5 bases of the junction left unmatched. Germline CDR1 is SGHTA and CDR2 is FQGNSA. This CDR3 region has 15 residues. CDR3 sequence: CASSGTSGSVHEQYF. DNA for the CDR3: TGTGCCAGCAGCGGGACTAGCGGGAGTGTCCACGAGCAGTACTTC. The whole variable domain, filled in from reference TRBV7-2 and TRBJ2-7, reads GAGVSQSPSNKVTEKGKDVELRCDPISGHTALYWYRQSLGQGLEFLIYFQGNSAPDKSGLPSDRFSAERTGGSVSTLTIQRTQQEDSAVYLCASSGTSGSVHEQYFGPGTRLTVT.

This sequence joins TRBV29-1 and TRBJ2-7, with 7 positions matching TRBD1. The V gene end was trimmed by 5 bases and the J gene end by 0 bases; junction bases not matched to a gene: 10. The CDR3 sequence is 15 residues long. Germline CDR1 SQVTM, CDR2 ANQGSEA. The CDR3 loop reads CSVTTRQGNSYEQYF. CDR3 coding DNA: TGCAGCGTTACGACTCGACAGGGAAACTCCTACGAGCAGTACTTC.

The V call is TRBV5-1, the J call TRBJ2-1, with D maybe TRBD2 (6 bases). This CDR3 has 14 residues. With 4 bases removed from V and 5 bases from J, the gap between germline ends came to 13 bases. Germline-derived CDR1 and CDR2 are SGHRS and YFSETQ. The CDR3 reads CASSPLATDNEQFF. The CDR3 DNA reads TGCGCCAGCAGCCCCCTAGCGACCGACAATGAGCAGTTCTTC.

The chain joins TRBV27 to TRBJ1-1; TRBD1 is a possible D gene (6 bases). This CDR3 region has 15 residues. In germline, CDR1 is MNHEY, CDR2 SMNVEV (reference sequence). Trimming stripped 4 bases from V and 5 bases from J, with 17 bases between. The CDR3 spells CASSSGDRRRTEAFF. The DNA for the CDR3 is TGTGCCAGCAGTTCCGGTGACAGGAGGAGAACTGAAGCTTTCTTT.

DNA of the CDR3: TGTGCCAGCAGTTTAGCCGTCCCGGGACAGGGAACCTCTGGGGCCAACGTCCTGACTTTC. Translating gives CASSLAVPGQGTSGANVLTF. V and J are TRBV28 and TRBJ2-6, with TRBD1 matching over 9 bases. V gave up 2 bases and J gave up 0 bases; unmatched junction bases: 11. This CDR3 contains 20 residues. Germline CDR1 reads MDHEN; CDR2 reads SYDVKM.

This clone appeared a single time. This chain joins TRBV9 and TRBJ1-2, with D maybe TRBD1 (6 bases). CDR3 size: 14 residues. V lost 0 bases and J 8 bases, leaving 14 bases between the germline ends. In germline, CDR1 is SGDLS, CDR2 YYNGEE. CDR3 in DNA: TGTGCCAGCAGCGTAGTAACAGGGAGAGTCGGCTACACCTTC. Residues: CASSVVTGRVGYTF.

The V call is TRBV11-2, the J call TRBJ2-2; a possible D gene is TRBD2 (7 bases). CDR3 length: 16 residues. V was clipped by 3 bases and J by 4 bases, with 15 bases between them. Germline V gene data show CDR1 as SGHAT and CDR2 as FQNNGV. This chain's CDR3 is CASSFQGGGSTGELFF. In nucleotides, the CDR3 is TGTGCCAGCAGCTTCCAAGGGGGGGGTAGCACCGGGGAGCTGTTTTTT.

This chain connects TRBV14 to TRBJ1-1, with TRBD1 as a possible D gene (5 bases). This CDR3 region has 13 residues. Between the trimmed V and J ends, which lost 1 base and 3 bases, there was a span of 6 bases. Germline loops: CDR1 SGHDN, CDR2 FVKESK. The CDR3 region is CASSQARDTEAFF. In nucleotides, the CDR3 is TGTGCCAGCAGCCAAGCCAGGGACACTGAAGCTTTCTTT.

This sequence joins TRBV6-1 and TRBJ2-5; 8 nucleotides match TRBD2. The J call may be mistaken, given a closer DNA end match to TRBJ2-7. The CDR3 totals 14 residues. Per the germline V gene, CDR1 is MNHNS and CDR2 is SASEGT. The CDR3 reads CASSMSGGMTEQYF. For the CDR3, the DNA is TGTGCCAGCAGTATGAGCGGGGGAATGACCGAGCAGTACTTC.